This T cell receptor (beta chain) was sequenced in a study of T cells after posttransplantation cyclophosphamide. Findings and limits, study-wide: TRB overlap between skin or GI tissue T cells and blood was limited. Recipient CMV seropositivity and CMV reactivation strongly tracked TRB clonality.

This clone ranks as large (0.1 to 1%). Its specificity is unknown. The CDR3 runs 14 residues. V lost 10 bases, J lost 0 bases, and 2 bases stayed unmatched. The germline V gene has CDR1 SNHLY and CDR2 FYNNEI. Cyclophosphamide on days +3 and +4 followed busulfan-fludarabine conditioning and a marrow graft. Sequenced by immunoSEQ multiplex PCR; TCRdb stores in-frame clones only, minus some. Captured here are a few thousand clones, none seen once; the top ten comprise around 8.9%. Sequencing used PBMCs, obtained 32 days after allogeneic stem cell transplant with posttransplant cyclophosphamide. This sequence originates from a female patient aged 50-59 years who received an allogeneic stem cell transplant from a related donor, was CMV-positive, and had no GVHD. Part of the T cells may come from the graft donor. The J gene is TRBJ2-7, the V gene TRBV2; 14 nucleotides line up with TRBD2. For the CDR3, the DNA is TGTGCCATCGGGACTAGCGGGAGCTCCTACGAGCAGTACTTC. This codes for CAIGTSGSSYEQYF.